The clone carrying this T cell receptor (beta chain) has only one observation. The antigen is undetermined. This entry belongs to a study of OX40 agonist ivuxolimab in advanced cancers. Study-level information: Hepatocellular carcinoma, melanoma, renal cell or head and neck cancer affected the dose-escalation patients. Subjects had a mean age of around 60 years, with a range of 23 to 79; around 84% were male. Partial responses were recorded for three patients, including one with hepatocellular carcinoma and two with cutaneous melanoma.

Study-wide results and limits: The antigens recognized by the expanded peripheral T cells, that is their antigen specificity, were not determined.

The trim removed 6 bases at V and 5 bases at J, leaving 8 bases unmatched. This CDR3 has 16 residues. From germline, CDR1 is SNHLY and CDR2 FYNNEI. Assay: immunoSEQ multiplex PCR; the TCRdb copy retains only in-frame clones and omits some. The table shows more than 20,000 clones, with around 90% occurring only once. Specimen: CD4+ or CD8+ T cells sorted from blood, collected in a trial of the OX40 agonist ivuxolimab. The TCR was taken from an adult with an advanced solid tumor such as melanoma, head and neck, liver or kidney cancer. The chain combines TRBV2 with TRBJ2-2, with TRBD2 matching over 11 bases. The CDR3 protein is CASRTGLAGGTGELFF. CDR3 nucleotide sequence: TGTGCCAGCAGAACCGGACTAGCGGGCGGGACCGGGGAGCTGTTTTTT.